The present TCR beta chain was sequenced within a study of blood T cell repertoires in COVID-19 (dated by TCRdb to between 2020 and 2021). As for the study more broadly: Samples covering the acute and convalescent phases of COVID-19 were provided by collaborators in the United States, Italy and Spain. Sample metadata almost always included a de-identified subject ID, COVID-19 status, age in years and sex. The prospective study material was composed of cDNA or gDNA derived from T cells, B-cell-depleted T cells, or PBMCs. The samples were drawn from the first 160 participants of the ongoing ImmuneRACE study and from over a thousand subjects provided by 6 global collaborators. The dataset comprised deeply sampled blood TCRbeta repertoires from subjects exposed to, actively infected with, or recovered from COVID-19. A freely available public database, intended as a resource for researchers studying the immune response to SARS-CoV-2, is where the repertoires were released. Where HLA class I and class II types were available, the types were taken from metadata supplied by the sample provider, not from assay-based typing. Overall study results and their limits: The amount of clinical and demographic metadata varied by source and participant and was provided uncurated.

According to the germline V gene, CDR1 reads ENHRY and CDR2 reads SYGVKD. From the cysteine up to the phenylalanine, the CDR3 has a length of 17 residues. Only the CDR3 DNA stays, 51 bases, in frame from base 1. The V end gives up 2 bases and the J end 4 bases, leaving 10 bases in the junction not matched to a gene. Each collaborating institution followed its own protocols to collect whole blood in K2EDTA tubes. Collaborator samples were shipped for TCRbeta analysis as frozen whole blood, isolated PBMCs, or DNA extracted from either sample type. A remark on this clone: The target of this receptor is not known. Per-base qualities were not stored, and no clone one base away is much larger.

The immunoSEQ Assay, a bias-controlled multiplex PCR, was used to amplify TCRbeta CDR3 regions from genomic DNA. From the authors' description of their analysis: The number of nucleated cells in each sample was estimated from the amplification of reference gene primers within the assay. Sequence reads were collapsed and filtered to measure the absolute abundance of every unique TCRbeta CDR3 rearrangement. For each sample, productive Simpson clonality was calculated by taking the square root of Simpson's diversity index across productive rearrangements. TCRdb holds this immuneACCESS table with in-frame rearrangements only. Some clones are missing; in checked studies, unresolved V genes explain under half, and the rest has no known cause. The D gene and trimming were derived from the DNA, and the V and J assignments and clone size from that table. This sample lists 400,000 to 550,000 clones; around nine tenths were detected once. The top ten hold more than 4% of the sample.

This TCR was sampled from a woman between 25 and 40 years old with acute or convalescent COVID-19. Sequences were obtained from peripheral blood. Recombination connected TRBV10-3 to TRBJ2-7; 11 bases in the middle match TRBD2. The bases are TGTGCCATCAGTGAGCCCCGGCTAGCGGGGGGAGGGTACGAGCAGTACTTC. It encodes CAISEPRLAGGGYEQYF.